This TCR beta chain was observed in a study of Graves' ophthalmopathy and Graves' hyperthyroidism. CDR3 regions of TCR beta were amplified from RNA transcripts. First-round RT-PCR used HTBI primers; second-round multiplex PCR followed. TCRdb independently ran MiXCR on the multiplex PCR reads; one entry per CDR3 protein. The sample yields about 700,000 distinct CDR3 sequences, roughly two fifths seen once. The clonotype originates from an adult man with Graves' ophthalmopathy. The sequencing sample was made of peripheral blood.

The CDR3 loop reads CASRLRQGADTIYF. The CDR3 DNA is TGTGCCAGCAGGTTACGACAGGGGGCGGACACCATATATTTT. The chain couples TRBV7-2 to TRBJ1-3; 10 bases map to TRBD1. The CDR3 extends over 14 amino acids. Losses at the gene ends were 6 bases for V and 8 bases for J; bases not matched to a gene: 7. Germline assignment: CDR1 SGHTA and CDR2 FQGNSA. Variable domain in full (rest from reference TRBV7-2 and TRBJ1-3): GAGVSQSPSNKVTEKGKDVELRCDPISGHTALYWYRQSLGQGLEFLIYFQGNSAPDKSGLPSDRFSAERTGGSVSTLTIQRTQQEDSAVYLCASRLRQGADTIYFGEGSWLTVV.